The entry below describes one T cell receptor beta chain. Its antigen is unidentified. The data derive from a study of siplizumab effects on memory and regulatory T cells. Regarding the study as a whole: Left unconfirmed was the suppressive function of proliferating Tregs from siplizumab cultures.

Each sample had 9 x 10^4 or so TCR templates assayed. TCRdb keeps only in-frame clones here, not all; method: immunoSEQ multiplex PCR. The sample has 45,000 to 50,000 clones; roughly 84% are singletons. In a few donor pairs, unstimulated naive, memory, effector memory and TEMRA subsets were sequenced. Trimming left V 7 bases short and J 1 base short, with 15 bases between. This CDR3 is 14 amino acids long. Germline V lookup: CDR1 SGDLS, CDR2 YYNGEE. The TCR originated in a human donor in good health. The chain carries TRBV9 and TRBJ2-7; D remains ambiguous. Sequencing was done on a sample of naive CD8+ T cells sorted from blood. The CDR3 region has the DNA TGTGCCAGCGGAAACGGCCCAATTTCCTACGAGCAGTACTTC. This gives the protein CASGNGPISYEQYF. Combining the CDR3 with reference TRBV9 and TRBJ2-7 gives the whole variable domain DSGVTQTPKHLITATGQRVTLRCSPRSGDLSVYWYQQSLDQGLQFLIQYYNGEERAKGNILERFSAQQFPDLHSELNLSSLELGDSALYFCASGNGPISYEQYFGPGTRLTVT.